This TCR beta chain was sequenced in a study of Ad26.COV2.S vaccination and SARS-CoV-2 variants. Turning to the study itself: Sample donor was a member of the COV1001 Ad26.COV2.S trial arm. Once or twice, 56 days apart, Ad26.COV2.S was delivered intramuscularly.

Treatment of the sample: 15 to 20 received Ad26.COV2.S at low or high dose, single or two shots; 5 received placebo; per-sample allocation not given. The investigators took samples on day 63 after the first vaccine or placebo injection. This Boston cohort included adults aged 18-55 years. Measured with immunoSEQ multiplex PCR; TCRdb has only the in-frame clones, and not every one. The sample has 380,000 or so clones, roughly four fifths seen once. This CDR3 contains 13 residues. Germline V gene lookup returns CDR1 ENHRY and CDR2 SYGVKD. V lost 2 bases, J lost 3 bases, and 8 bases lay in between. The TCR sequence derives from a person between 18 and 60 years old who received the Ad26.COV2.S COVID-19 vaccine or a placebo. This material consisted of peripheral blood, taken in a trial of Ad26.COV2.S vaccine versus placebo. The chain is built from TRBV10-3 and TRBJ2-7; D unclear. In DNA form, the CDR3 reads TGTGCCATCAGTGAGGACAAAAGCTACGAGCAGTACTTC. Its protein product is CAISEDKSYEQYF.